The entry below describes one T cell receptor beta chain. The sample belongs to a study of control samples from healthy donors and cancer patients. Using immunoSEQ multiplex PCR, the repertoire was profiled, and TCRdb retains in-frame clones only, with some absent. The repertoire holds about 130,000 clones, with just under 95% as singletons. The CDR3 is made up of 15 amino acids. CDR1 ENHRY and CDR2 SYGVKD come from the germline V gene. Deletions cut 0 bases from V and 1 base from J, with 9 bases between. This chain joins TRBV10-3 and TRBJ1-1; no definite D call. The source of this sequence is a man aged 55-75 years with colorectal cancer. The sequenced sample was PBMCs. The CDR3 nucleotides read TGTGCCATCAGTGAGTCAGCGATACCGAACACTGAAGCTTTCTTT. This codes for CAISESAIPNTEAFF.